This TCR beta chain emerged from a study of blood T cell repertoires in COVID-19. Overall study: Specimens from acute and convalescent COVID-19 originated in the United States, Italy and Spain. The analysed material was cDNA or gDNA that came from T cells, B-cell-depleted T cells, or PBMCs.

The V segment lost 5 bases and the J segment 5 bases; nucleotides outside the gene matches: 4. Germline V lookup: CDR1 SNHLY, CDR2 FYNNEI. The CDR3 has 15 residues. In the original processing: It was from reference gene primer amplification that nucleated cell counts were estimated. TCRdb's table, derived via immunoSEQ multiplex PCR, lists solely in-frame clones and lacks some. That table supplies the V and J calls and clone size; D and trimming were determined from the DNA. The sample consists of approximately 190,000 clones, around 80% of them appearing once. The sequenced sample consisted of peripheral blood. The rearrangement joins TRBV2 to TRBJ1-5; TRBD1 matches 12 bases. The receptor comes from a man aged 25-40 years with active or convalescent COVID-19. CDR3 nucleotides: TGTGCCAGCAGTCCCGGGACAGGGGGCGATCAGCCCCAGCATTTT. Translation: CASSPGTGGDQPQHF.